The 15 T cell receptor beta chains listed next were all sequenced from one sample in a study of blood T cell repertoires in COVID-19. Sequencing used immunoSEQ multiplex PCR; TCRdb keeps in-frame clones, though not all of them. The table has more than 250,000 clones, more than 90% seen once. Source material: PBMCs or T cells enriched from blood (not recorded which). The receptors originated from a woman in her 30s who had recovered from COVID-19.

On this clone: This sample also contains other DNA sequences that code for the same CDR3. This chain joins TRBV5-1 and TRBJ2-7; tentatively, D is TRBD2 (5 bases). Germline V CDR1 and CDR2: SGHRS, YFSETQ. The CDR3 runs to 12 residues. Trimming left V 7 bases short and J 0 bases short, with 8 bases between. CDR3 sequence: CASRRDSYEQYF. The CDR3 nucleotides are TGCGCCAGCCGCCGGGACTCCTACGAGCAGTACTTC.

The chain employs TRBV29-1 and TRBJ1-2; 8 bases align to TRBD1. This CDR3 contains 14 residues. Looked up from germline, CDR1 is SQVTM and CDR2 is ANQGSEA. The junction had 7 bases not matched to a gene; V was cut back by 2 bases and J by 5 bases. CDR3 sequence (DNA): TGCAGCGTTGAACCCCAACAGGGGGGGTATGGCTACACCTTC. Its protein product is CSVEPQQGGYGYTF.

The chain links TRBV19 to TRBJ1-2; 10 bases line up with TRBD1. This CDR3 is built from 16 residues. Germline values: CDR1 LNHDA, CDR2 SQIVND (reference sequence). V was pared by 6 bases and J by 0 bases, with 7 bases of the junction left unmatched. The CDR3 loop reads CASRTGTGATNYGYTF. CDR3 nucleotide sequence: TGTGCCAGTAGAACAGGGACAGGGGCCACTAACTATGGCTACACCTTC.

This chain uses TRBV18 with TRBJ2-3; weak D call: TRBD2 (6 bases). Germline CDR1 reads KGHSH; CDR2 reads LQKENI. The CDR3 spans 18 residues. The V end was cut by 0 bases, the J end by 2 bases, with 18 bases between. The CDR3 here is CASSPPTSTRRATDTQYF. The CDR3 DNA sequence: TGTGCCAGCTCACCACCGACCTCGACTAGAAGGGCCACAGATACGCAGTATTTT.

This chain joins TRBV19 and TRBJ2-1; 8 nucleotides match TRBD2. The germline V gene has CDR1 LNHDA and CDR2 SQIVND (reference sequence). There are 14 residues in the CDR3. With 7 bases clipped from V and 9 bases from J, the junction kept 11 bases outside the gene matches. The CDR3 DNA sequence: TGTGCCAGTACACCGGGGGGGACTGGGGCTGAGCAGTTCTTC. Residues: CASTPGGTGAEQFF.

This rearrangement joins TRBV29-1 to TRBJ1-2, with D maybe TRBD1 (5 bases). The CDR3 length is 12 residues. V lost 5 bases, J lost 4 bases, and 11 bases lay in between. CDR1 and CDR2 from the germline V gene are SQVTM and ANQGSEA. The CDR3 is CSVSGGTYGYTF. CDR3 bases: TGCAGCGTTTCGGGGGGGACCTATGGCTACACCTTC. The entire variable domain, with the rest obtained from reference TRBV29-1 and TRBJ1-2, is as follows: SAVISQKPSRDICQRGTSLTIQCQVDSQVTMMFWYRQQPGQSLTLIATANQGSEATYESGFVIDKFPISRPNLTFSTLTVSNMSPEDSSIYLCSVSGGTYGYTFGSGTRLTVV.

The J gene is TRBJ2-5, the V gene TRBV28, with a tentative D call TRBD2 (6 bases). The CDR3 totals 14 residues. Germline V CDR1 and CDR2: MDHEN, SYDVKM. Trimming shortened V by 8 bases and J by 2 bases, and 15 bases separated the two germline ends. The CDR3 region is CASGGGGRQETQYF. The CDR3 DNA reads as TGTGCCAGCGGAGGTGGGGGGAGGCAAGAGACCCAGTACTTC.

The gene calls are TRBV27 and TRBJ2-3, with 7 bases fitting TRBD2. CDR1 MNHEY and CDR2 SMNVEV come from the germline V gene (reference sequence). The J segment lost 2 bases and the V segment lost 5 bases, leaving 16 bases of the junction unmatched. This CDR3 contains 18 residues. The CDR3 reads CASSTREWREGFTDTQYF. The CDR3 DNA reads as TGTGCCAGCAGTACCCGCGAGTGGAGGGAGGGATTCACAGATACGCAGTATTTT.

The chain carries TRBV2 and TRBJ2-1; tentative D call: TRBD1 (6 bases). Germline CDR1 SNHLY, CDR2 FYNNEI. V dropped 1 base and J dropped 2 bases, with 12 bases sitting between them. The CDR3 loop spans 16 amino acids. Here the CDR3 reads CASSEVGGDPYNEQFF. The CDR3 DNA reads TGTGCCAGCAGTGAAGTAGGGGGTGACCCCTACAATGAGCAGTTCTTC. Based on the CDR3 plus reference TRBV2 and TRBJ2-1, the full variable domain is EPEVTQTPSHQVTQMGQEVILRCVPISNHLYFYWYRQILGQKVEFLVSFYNNEISEKSEIFDDQFSVERPDGSNFTLKIRSTKLEDSAMYFCASSEVGGDPYNEQFFGPGTRLTVL.

This clone was recorded only once. The V gene is TRBV7-6, the J gene TRBJ1-2; 8 nucleotides align to TRBD1. This CDR3 has 16 amino acids. Per germline, CDR1 SGHVS and CDR2 FNYEAQ. Trimming removed 0 bases from V and 8 bases from J; junction bases left unmatched: 11. CDR3 loop: CASSLAGQGPLDGYTF. The CDR3 DNA is TGTGCCAGCAGCTTAGCAGGACAGGGCCCATTAGACGGCTACACCTTC.

The rearrangement links TRBV9 to TRBJ1-1; 7 bases are shared with TRBD1. J lost 1 base, V lost 3 bases, and 6 bases had no gene match. The CDR3 totals 15 residues. Germline assignment: CDR1 SGDLS and CDR2 YYNGEE. The CDR3 DNA sequence: TGTGCCAGCAGCGCCCTCAGGGGGGCGAACACTGAAGCTTTCTTT. It codes for CASSALRGANTEAFF.

As to this clone: At the DNA level, this CDR3 is encoded by other sequences in the same sample as well. The chain couples TRBV3-1 (or the pseudogene TRBV3-2) to TRBJ1-5; D gene unclear. V was shortened by 1 base and J by 1 base, with 5 bases between the two germline ends. The CDR3 runs 14 residues. Looked up from germline, CDR1 is LGHDT and CDR2 is YNNKEL (reference sequence). The DNA for the CDR3 is TGTGCCAGCAGCCAAGCGGGGAGCAATCAGCCCCAGCATTTT. It is translated as CASSQAGSNQPQHF.

This rearrangement joins TRBV5-1 to TRBJ2-5; D is ambiguous. The CDR3 spans 15 residues. CDR1 is SGHRS, CDR2 YFSETQ, per germline. V was trimmed by 1 base and J by 0 bases, leaving 10 bases between them. As DNA, the CDR3 is TGCGCCAGCAGCTTGACTACTTCGTACCAAGAGACCCAGTACTTC. Translation gives CASSLTTSYQETQYF.

This clone occurred once. The genes are TRBV3-1 (or the pseudogene TRBV3-2) and TRBJ1-1; 8 bases agree with TRBD1. Germline V gene sequence: CDR1 LGHDT, CDR2 YNNKEL (reference sequence). The CDR3 is made up of 12 amino acids. Trimming removed 3 bases from V and 8 bases from J; junction bases left unmatched: 2. DNA of the CDR3: TGTGCCAGCAGCCACCGGACAGGGGAAGCTTTCTTT. Its translation: CASSHRTGEAFF.

V is TRBV28 and J is TRBJ1-6, with D perhaps TRBD1 (6 bases). There are 15 residues in the CDR3. Trimming took off 7 bases at V and 5 bases at J, with 15 bases between the two ends. Germline lookup yields CDR1 MDHEN and CDR2 SYDVKM. The CDR3 nucleotides are TGTGCCAGCAAAGTAGGGGGGGGCGATAATTCACCCCTCCACTTT. Amino acids: CASKVGGGDNSPLHF. Drawing the rest from reference TRBV28 and TRBJ1-6, the complete variable domain is DVKVTQSSRYLVKRTGEKVFLECVQDMDHENMFWYRQDPGLGLRLIYFSYDVKMKEKGDIPEGYSVSREKKERFSLILESASTNQTSMYLCASKVGGGDNSPLHFGNGTRLTVT.